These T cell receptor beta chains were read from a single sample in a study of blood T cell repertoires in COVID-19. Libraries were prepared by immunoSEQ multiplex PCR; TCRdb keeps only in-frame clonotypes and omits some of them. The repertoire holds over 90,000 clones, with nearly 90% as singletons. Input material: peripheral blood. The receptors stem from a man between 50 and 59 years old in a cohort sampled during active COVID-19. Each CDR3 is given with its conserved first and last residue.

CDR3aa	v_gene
CASSMNRVRNQPQHF	TRBV19
CASTSQGNYGYTF	TRBV6-5
CASSRGGANEQYF	TRBV25-1
CASSEGTGIGGYTF	TRBV2
CAISSGGFKNIQYF	TRBV10-3
CASSVLAGRQETQYF	TRBV10-2
CASSRRETPGELFF	TRBV27
CASSAGIHTGELFF	TRBV19
CASSLNSGAGREKLFF	TRBV7-2
CASSLGSSGGLVDTQYF	TRBV5-6
CASSHLAGLGGYTF	TRBV27
CASSLLNDRGRVETQYF	TRBV5-6
CASRMREGNTEAFF	TRBV5-1
CASSPGTGGNYGYTF	TRBV5-1
CASSIQPLSVRYF	TRBV19
CASSQVAGGKLTGELFF	TRBV3-1/TRBV3-2
CASSTNREITEAFF	TRBV5-1
CASSLGRNNQPQHF	TRBV18
CASSEGGSETQYF	TRBV2
CSASNSGPNEQFF	TRBV20-1
CASSFGQGSAGELFF	TRBV11-3
CSVAYRGREQFF	TRBV29-1
CASKARQELSSGNTIYF	TRBV4-2
CASSPSASGGPSGANVLTF	TRBV18
CASSLEGDAYNSPLHF	TRBV7-6
CASSAINPGQGEKLFF	TRBV18
CASRGDSGELFF	TRBV12-3/TRBV12-4
CASSDPSETQYF	TRBV2
CASFLPGFGNTIYF	TRBV5-8
CASSQTSGGWAGELFF	TRBV9
CASSFGTKDGYTF	TRBV7-2
CASSLRTNSYNSPLHF	TRBV28
CASSQDWGGGASVTDTQYF	TRBV4-1
CASSADSYNEQFF	TRBV6-6
CASSVRALGTQYF	TRBV9
CAIRGQTENTEAFF	TRBV10-3
CASSQAFVNTEAFF	TRBV4-1
CASSFPGQGLHEQYF	TRBV5-4
CASSGGQGLSAFF	TRBV11-3
CSVEGLPNTIYF	TRBV29-1
CASSDPFYEQYF	TRBV6-4